A single sample gave rise to the 20 T cell receptor beta chains below, sequenced in a study of blood T cell repertoires in COVID-19. Sequencing used immunoSEQ multiplex PCR; TCRdb keeps in-frame clones, though not all of them. Of over 250,000 clones detected, around 90% appear once; the ten largest clones hold roughly 1.1%. Sequenced sample: PBMCs or T cells enriched from blood (not recorded which). These receptors all come from a woman in her twenties or thirties who had recovered from COVID-19.

This clone was seen a handful of times. The gene calls are TRBV21-1 and TRBJ1-5; TRBD1 reflects the table's D call only, with no check against the DNA. TRBV21-1 is a known pseudogene. The CDR3 covers 20 residues. In nucleotides, the CDR3 is TGTGCCAGCAGGAAAAAAAAGAGAAGGCCAGGGTTCGGGCGAGGACAGCCCCAGCATTTT. Protein: CASRKKKRRPGFGRGQPQHF.

V and J are TRBV28 and TRBJ1-4; D is perhaps TRBD1 (6 bases). The CDR3 loop spans 18 amino acids. Germline values: CDR1 MDHEN, CDR2 SYDVKM. Trimming took off 4 bases at V and 0 bases at J, with 18 bases between the two ends. CDR3 nucleotides: TGTGCCAGCAGTTCCCCGGGAGGGGGTTCCCCAACTAATGAAAAACTGTTTTTT. Protein sequence: CASSSPGGGSPTNEKLFF.

The chain joins TRBV24-1 to TRBJ2-1; TRBD2 aligns across 7 bases. Unmatched junction bases numbered 9, after V lost 4 bases and J lost 4 bases. The CDR3 has 16 residues. Germline values: CDR1 KGHDR, CDR2 SFDVKD. CDR3: CATSDPGGEAYNEQFF. The CDR3 region has the DNA TGTGCCACCAGTGACCCTGGGGGGGAGGCTTACAATGAGCAGTTCTTC.

This clone was detected only once. The rearrangement joins TRBV27 to TRBJ2-6, with D unresolved. Germline CDR1 MNHEY, CDR2 SMNVEV (reference sequence). The ends were cut back, 2 bases at V and 4 bases at J, with 12 bases in the middle. The CDR3 totals 16 residues. CDR3 in amino acids: CASSLTLLAGANVLTF. In nucleotides, the CDR3 is TGTGCCAGCAGTTTAACACTACTTGCCGGGGCCAACGTCCTGACTTTC. The full variable domain, rest sourced from reference TRBV27 and TRBJ2-6, is EAQVTQNPRYLITVTGKKLTVTCSQNMNHEYMSWYRQDPGLGLRQIYYSMNVEVTDKGDVPEGYKVSRKEKRNFPLILESPSPNQTSLYFCASSLTLLAGANVLTFGAGSRLTVL.

This rearrangement joins TRBV7-2 to TRBJ1-1, with D perhaps matching TRBD1 (6 bases). V was shortened by 1 base and J by 0 bases, with 9 bases between the two germline ends. There are 15 residues in the CDR3. CDR1 is SGHTA, CDR2 FQGNSA, per germline. CDR3 amino acids: CASSLGGGMNTEAFF. The CDR3 coding sequence is TGTGCCAGCAGCTTAGGAGGGGGTATGAACACTGAAGCTTTCTTT.

This chain connects TRBV28 to TRBJ2-7; 8 bases fit TRBD2. CDR1 is MDHEN, CDR2 SYDVKM, per germline. The length of the CDR3 is 15 residues. The V segment lost 2 bases and the J segment 7 bases; nucleotides outside the gene matches: 10. This CDR3 reads CASSLSSGISREQYF. CDR3 DNA sequence: TGTGCCAGCAGTTTAAGTAGCGGGATTTCTCGGGAGCAGTACTTC. Complete variable domain (other parts from reference TRBV28 and TRBJ2-7): DVKVTQSSRYLVKRTGEKVFLECVQDMDHENMFWYRQDPGLGLRLIYFSYDVKMKEKGDIPEGYSVSREKKERFSLILESASTNQTSMYLCASSLSSGISREQYFGPGTRLTVT.

The chain carries TRBV15 and TRBJ2-7, with a weak D call TRBD2 (6 bases). The CDR3 extends over 15 amino acids. Between the trimmed V and J ends, which lost 1 base and 4 bases, there was a span of 14 bases. CDR1 and CDR2 (germline): LNHNV, YYDKDF (reference sequence). The CDR3 is CATSRVGDSKYEQYF. CDR3 DNA sequence: TGTGCCACCAGCAGAGTGGGGGACTCCAAATACGAGCAGTACTTC.

The rearrangement uses TRBV27 and TRBJ2-2, with TRBD2 matching over 13 bases. V trimming: 6 bases; J trimming: 5 bases; junction bases outside the gene matches: 15. CDR1 MNHEY and CDR2 SMNVEV come from the germline V gene (reference sequence). CDR3 size: 19 residues. CDR3 protein: CASRPGTSGTQTRTGELFF. The CDR3 region has the DNA TGTGCCAGCAGGCCCGGGACTAGCGGGACCCAAACTCGTACCGGGGAGCTGTTTTTT.

The chain joins TRBV2 to TRBJ2-5; D gene uncertain. The CDR3 has 14 residues. The germline V and J ends were trimmed by 1 base and 4 bases, with 10 bases remaining between them. Germline V CDR1 and CDR2: SNHLY, FYNNEI. The DNA for the CDR3 is TGTGCCAGCAGTGAAGTCATCACTGGAGAGACCCAGTACTTC. Amino acids: CASSEVITGETQYF.

The gene calls are TRBV10-3 and TRBJ2-3; TRBD2 agrees at 9 bases. Trimming removed 4 bases from V and 0 bases from J; junction bases left unmatched: 11. This CDR3 has 18 amino acids. Germline V gene lookup returns CDR1 ENHRY and CDR2 SYGVKD. The CDR3 is CAISGRETSGPSTDTQYF. CDR3 DNA: TGTGCCATCAGTGGTCGAGAGACTAGCGGACCAAGCACAGATACGCAGTATTTT.

The count of this clone is one. The chain is built from TRBV5-4 and TRBJ1-2; 7 nucleotides agree with TRBD1. CDR1 is SGHNT and CDR2 is YYREEE in the germline V gene (reference sequence). Unmatched junction bases numbered 9, after V lost 4 bases and J lost 3 bases. The CDR3 length is 15 residues. The CDR3 loop is CASSHSAQGDYGYTF. As DNA, the CDR3 is TGTGCCAGCAGCCACTCCGCCCAGGGGGACTATGGCTACACCTTC.

The V call is TRBV3-1 (or the pseudogene TRBV3-2), the J call TRBJ2-5, with D tentatively TRBD1 (5 bases). In germline, CDR1 is LGHDT, CDR2 YNNKEL (reference sequence). CDR3 length: 16 amino acids. V dropped 0 bases and J dropped 3 bases, with 14 bases sitting between them. Written as DNA, the CDR3 is TGTGCCAGCAGCCAAGATAACCCTAGACAGAAAGAGACCCAGTACTTC. It is translated as CASSQDNPRQKETQYF.

This sequence joins TRBV15 and TRBJ2-5; D might be TRBD2 (6 bases). Trimming took 5 bases from V and 4 from J, leaving 17 bases between them. Germline V CDR1 and CDR2: LNHNV, YYDKDF (reference sequence). This CDR3 is 15 amino acids long. The CDR3 reads CATSPESGAPETQYF. The CDR3 DNA reads as TGTGCCACCAGCCCAGAGTCGGGAGCCCCAGAGACCCAGTACTTC. Using reference TRBV15 and TRBJ2-5 for the parts outside the CDR3, the full variable domain is DAMVIQNPRYQVTQFGKPVTLSCSQTLNHNVMYWYQQKSSQAPKLLFHYYDKDFNNEADTPDNFQSRRPNTSFCFLDIRSPGLGDTAMYLCATSPESGAPETQYFGPGTRLLVL.

The genes are TRBV30 and TRBJ2-1, with 13 bases fitting TRBD2. Germline assignment: CDR1 GTSNPN and CDR2 SVGIG (reference sequence). V gave up 4 bases and J gave up 10 bases; unmatched junction bases: 7. This CDR3 region has 14 residues. CDR3 DNA: TGTGCCTGGAAACTAGCGGGAGGGCCGACAGAGCAGTTCTTC. This encodes CAWKLAGGPTEQFF.

The chain joins TRBV7-9 to TRBJ2-7, with D maybe TRBD1 (5 bases). CDR1 is SEHNR, CDR2 FQNEAQ, per germline (reference sequence). Trimming cost V 8 bases and J 0 bases, with 14 bases left between them. This CDR3 has 14 amino acids. The CDR3 region has the DNA TGTGCCAGCCGAGACAGCCGGAGCTCCTACGAGCAGTACTTC. Translated: CASRDSRSSYEQYF.

V usage is TRBV3-1 (or the pseudogene TRBV3-2) and J usage is TRBJ2-2; TRBD2 matches at 9 bases. Germline values: CDR1 LGHDT, CDR2 YNNKEL (reference sequence). There are 18 residues in the CDR3. Trimming at V came to 0 bases and at J to 6 bases, leaving 11 bases not matched to a gene. The CDR3 region is CASSQDVRVAGVSGELFF. In DNA form, the CDR3 reads TGTGCCAGCAGCCAAGATGTTAGGGTAGCGGGAGTATCCGGGGAGCTGTTTTTT.

V is TRBV6-1 and J is TRBJ2-7; the D gene is possibly TRBD1 (6 bases). V was clipped by 0 bases and J by 0 bases, with 18 bases between them. Germline V CDR1 and CDR2: MNHNS, SASEGT. The CDR3 runs 18 residues. The CDR3 DNA reads as TGTGCCAGCAGTGAAGCTAAGGGGACACCAAGGAGCTCCTACGAGCAGTACTTC. It specifies CASSEAKGTPRSSYEQYF.

The chain couples TRBV21-1 to TRBJ2-7; the table's D call of TRBD2 was not tested on the DNA. TRBV21-1 is noted as a pseudogene. The CDR3 covers 21 residues. As DNA, the CDR3 is TGTGCCAGCAGCAAATGCCGATTCAAGGGGCTAGCGGAGCTGAGCTCCTACGAGCAGTACTTC. Its protein product is CASSKCRFKGLAELSSYEQYF.

Worth noting for this clone: Other DNA variants within this sample encode the same CDR3. The J gene is TRBJ2-7, the V gene TRBV18; D is uncertain. Germline V gene sequence: CDR1 KGHSH, CDR2 LQKENI. V dropped 3 bases and J dropped 0 bases, with 3 bases sitting between them. This CDR3 is 12 amino acids long. CDR3 sequence: CASSPSSYEQYF. In DNA, the CDR3 is TGTGCCAGCTCACCTAGCTCCTACGAGCAGTACTTC.

The genes are TRBV5-6 and TRBJ1-4; D is perhaps TRBD1 (5 bases). Germline V gene sequence: CDR1 SGHDT, CDR2 YYEEEE. The germline V and J ends were trimmed by 3 bases and 8 bases, with 11 bases remaining between them. The CDR3 covers 13 residues. The CDR3 DNA reads as TGTGCCAGCAGCTGGGGGACTAGGGAAAAACTGTTTTTT. Translation: CASSWGTREKLFF. The entire variable domain, with the rest obtained from reference TRBV5-6 and TRBJ1-4, is as follows: DAGVTQSPTHLIKTRGQQVTLRCSPKSGHDTVSWYQQALGQGPQFIFQYYEEEERQRGNFPDRFSGHQFPNYSSELNVNALLLGDSALYLCASSWGTREKLFFGSGTQLSVL.